This T cell receptor beta chain was captured in a study of blood T cell repertoires in COVID-19. Study context: Some COVID-19 samples were acute and others convalescent; all came from the United States, Italy and Spain. Nucleic acid was either cDNA or gDNA, and it came from T cells, B-cell-depleted T cells, or PBMCs.

There are 13 residues in the CDR3. V shed 7 bases and J shed 6 bases, with 15 bases lying between them. CDR1 is LNHNV, CDR2 YYDKDF, per germline (reference sequence). Authors' analysis steps: Estimated nucleated cell counts came from reference gene primer amplification. The assay was immunoSEQ multiplex PCR, and TCRdb's table has in-frame clones only and misses some. The V and J calls and clone size were taken over from that table, and D and trimming were inferred from the DNA. The table lists about 75,000 clones, approximately 80% of them singletons. The sample consisted of peripheral blood. This clonotype was obtained from a woman aged 45-60 years with acute or convalescent COVID-19. This chain uses TRBV15 with TRBJ1-2; D is possibly TRBD1 (6 bases). The CDR3 nucleotides are TGTGCCACCAACTCTGGCAGGGGCGATGGCTACACCTTC. Protein: CATNSGRGDGYTF.